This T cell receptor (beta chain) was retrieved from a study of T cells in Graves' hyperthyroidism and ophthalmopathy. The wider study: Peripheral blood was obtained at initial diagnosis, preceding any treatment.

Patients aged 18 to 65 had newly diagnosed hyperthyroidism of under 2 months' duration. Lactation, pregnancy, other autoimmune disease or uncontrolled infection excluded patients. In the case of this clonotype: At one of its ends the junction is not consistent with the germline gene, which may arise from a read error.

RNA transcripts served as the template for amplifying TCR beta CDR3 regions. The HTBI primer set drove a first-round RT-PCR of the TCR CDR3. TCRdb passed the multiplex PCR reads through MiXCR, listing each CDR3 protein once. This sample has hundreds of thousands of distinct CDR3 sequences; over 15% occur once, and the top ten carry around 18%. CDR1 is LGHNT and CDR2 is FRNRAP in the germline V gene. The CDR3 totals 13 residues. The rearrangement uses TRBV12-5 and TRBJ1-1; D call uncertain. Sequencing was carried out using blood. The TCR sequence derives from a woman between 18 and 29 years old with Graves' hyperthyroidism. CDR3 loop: CASPLEVGTEAFF. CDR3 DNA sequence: TGTGCTAGTCCGCTGGAGGTGGGCACTGAAGCCTTCTTT.